This is a list of T cell receptor beta chains from one sample in a study of vaccination and CD4 T cells after COVID-19. A single record per CDR3 protein comes from TCRdb applying MiXCR to the PCR reads. The sample shows about 14,000 distinct CDR3 sequences, about 29% of them seen only once. These TCRs' antigens remain unknown. Specimen: CD4+ T cells from blood, cultured in vitro, collected before SARS-CoV-2 vaccination. The receptors were gathered from a human donor who received a COVID-19 vaccine. Each CDR3 is given with its conserved first and last residue. Fields, in order: V gene, clone size, D gene, J gene, CDR3 protein, CDR3 DNA. A D gene is named only where the DNA matches it firmly. Where a row states a size, it is once, few, many or the class of an expanded clone; other rows omit it.

TRBV27	NA	NA	TRBJ1-6	CASSLSRGSNSLLHF	TGTGCCAGCAGTTTATCGAGGGGGTCGAATTCACTCCTCCACTTT
TRBV2	NA	TRBD1	TRBJ1-2	CASAGTAYGYTF	TGTGCCAGCGCCGGGACAGCCTATGGCTACACCTTC
TRBV5-4	few	NA	TRBJ2-5	CASSSEGGETQYF	TGTGCCAGCAGCTCCGAGGGAGGAGAGACCCAGTACTTC
TRBV10-2	NA	TRBD1	TRBJ2-6	CASSDFGQGATGANVLTF	TGCGCCAGCAGTGACTTCGGACAGGGGGCGACTGGGGCCAACGTCCTGACTTTC
TRBV4-1	few	TRBD1	TRBJ1-2	CASSPGTERTYGYTF	TGCGCCAGCAGCCCCGGGACAGAAAGGACCTATGGCTACACCTTC
TRBV7-6	NA	TRBD1	TRBJ2-7	CASSKGQGREQYF	TGTGCCAGCAGCAAGGGACAGGGCCGGGAGCAGTACTTC
TRBV29-1	few	NA	TRBJ2-5	CSVEVGVQETQYF	TGCAGCGTTGAAGTGGGGGTCCAAGAGACCCAGTACTTC
TRBV19	few	TRBD1	TRBJ1-1	CASSPRQGSTEAFF	TGTGCCAGTAGTCCAAGACAGGGAAGCACTGAAGCTTTCTTT
TRBV5-1	NA	NA	TRBJ2-5	CASSLGGPGETQYF	TGCGCCAGCAGCTTGGGGGGGCCGGGGGAGACCCAGTACTTC
TRBV6-1	NA	NA	TRBJ2-7	CASKASYEQYF	TGTGCCAGCAAGGCGTCCTACGAGCAGTACTTC
TRBV7-9	few	TRBD1	TRBJ1-6	CASSLETGGNSPLHF	TGTGCCAGCAGCTTAGAGACAGGGGGTAATTCACCCCTCCACTTT
TRBV19	few	NA	TRBJ1-2	CASSPPRQGYGYTF	TGTGCCAGTAGCCCGCCCAGGCAGGGCTATGGCTACACCTTC
TRBV7-6	few	NA	TRBJ1-2	CASSLVRGEGYTF	TGTGCCAGCAGCTTAGTCAGAGGGGAGGGCTACACCTTC
TRBV6-1	few	NA	TRBJ1-2	CASSAKAYGYTF	TGTGCCAGCAGTGCCAAGGCCTATGGCTACACCTTC
TRBV20-1	few	NA	TRBJ1-1	CSARELFKIGEAFF	TGCAGTGCTAGAGAACTCTTCAAGATTGGTGAAGCTTTCTTT
TRBV19	NA	NA	TRBJ2-7	CASSIPTNEADYEQYF	TGTGCCAGTAGTATTCCGACGAACGAGGCGGACTACGAGCAGTACTTC
TRBV27	NA	TRBD1	TRBJ2-3	CASSLSLPGTGLSTDTQYF	TGTGCCAGCAGTTTATCCTTACCCGGGACAGGCCTTAGCACAGATACGCAGTATTTT
TRBV20-1	NA	NA	TRBJ2-3	CSATGRGWGDTQYF	TGCAGTGCGACCGGCCGGGGGTGGGGAGATACGCAGTATTTT
TRBV2	NA	NA	TRBJ2-5	CASSDRGAATETQYF	TGTGCCAGCAGTGATCGGGGGGCAGCAACTGAGACCCAGTACTTC
TRBV5-4	NA	TRBD1	TRBJ1-4	CASSLAGQEKLFF	TGTGCCAGCAGCTTGGCGGGACAGGAAAAACTGTTTTTT
TRBV18	NA	TRBD1	TRBJ2-1	CASSPTRQGADEQFF	TGTGCCAGCTCACCAACCCGACAGGGGGCGGATGAGCAGTTCTTC
TRBV21-1	few	NA	TRBJ1-5	CASSPRQGLGISNQPQHF	TGTGCCAGCAGCCCCCGACAGGGGTTGGGTATTAGCAATCAGCCCCAGCATTTT
TRBV6-1	few	NA	TRBJ2-3	CASSESRQDTQYF	TGTGCCAGCAGTGAAAGTCGGCAAGATACGCAGTATTTT
TRBV2	few	NA	TRBJ1-5	CARGGPGESNQPQHF	TGTGCCAGGGGGGGACCTGGGGAAAGCAATCAGCCCCAGCATTTT
TRBV18	NA	NA	TRBJ1-4	CASSPNNEKLFF	TGTGCCAGCTCACCCAATAATGAAAAACTGTTTTTT
TRBV19	few	NA	TRBJ2-3	CASSISPGSSTDTQYF	TGTGCCAGTAGTATAAGCCCGGGATCTAGCACAGATACGCAGTATTTT
TRBV7-8	NA	NA	TRBJ2-6	CASSLVTGSGANVLTF	TGTGCCAGCAGCTTAGTAACGGGGTCTGGGGCCAACGTCCTGACTTTC
TRBV27	few	TRBD1	TRBJ1-2	CASSSDRRAYGYTF	TGTGCCAGCAGTTCGGACAGGAGGGCTTATGGCTACACCTTC
TRBV2	NA	NA	TRBJ2-5	CASSDLGETQYF	TGTGCCAGCAGTGATTTGGGGGAGACCCAGTACTTC
TRBV6-1	few	NA	TRBJ1-6	CASIQTWGSPLHF	TGTGCCAGCATTCAGACTTGGGGTTCACCCCTCCACTTT
TRBV6-1	NA	TRBD1	TRBJ1-1	CASSVNRGNTEAFF	TGTGCCAGCAGTGTCAACAGGGGGAACACTGAAGCTTTCTTT
TRBV11-3	few	NA	TRBJ2-1	CASSLGPGDNEQFF	TGTGCCAGCAGCCTAGGGCCCGGGGACAATGAGCAGTTCTTC
TRBV5-4	few	NA	TRBJ2-5	CASSHSVGNQETQYF	TGTGCCAGCAGCCACAGCGTGGGGAATCAAGAGACCCAGTACTTC
TRBV27	once	TRBD1	TRBJ2-6	CASSRDRASSGANVLTF	TGTGCCAGCAGCCGGGACAGGGCCTCCTCTGGGGCCAACGTCCTGACTTTC
TRBV25-1	NA	NA	TRBJ2-5	CASSENRDQETQYF	TGTGCCAGCAGTGAAAACAGGGATCAAGAGACCCAGTACTTC
TRBV12-3/TRBV12-4	few	NA	TRBJ1-1	CASSLTPRGNTEAFF	TGTGCCAGCAGTTTAACTCCAAGAGGGAACACTGAAGCTTTCTTT
TRBV2	once	NA	TRBJ1-4	CASTNRGREKLFF	TGTGCCAGCACGAACCGGGGCCGAGAAAAACTGTTTTTT
TRBV2	medium-sized	NA	TRBJ1-5	CASSGGVLGNQPQHF	TGTGCCAGCAGTGGGGGGGTCCTGGGCAATCAGCCCCAGCATTTT
TRBV19	few	TRBD1	TRBJ2-2	CASSTTGTGTGELFF	TGTGCCAGTAGTACAACCGGGACAGGAACCGGGGAGCTGTTTTTT
TRBV4-1	NA	TRBD2	TRBJ2-5	CASSQVRGARGETQYF	TGCGCCAGCAGCCAAGTGCGGGGGGCTCGTGGAGAGACCCAGTACTTC
TRBV2	NA	NA	TRBJ2-1	CASGSSFGDEQFF	TGTGCCAGTGGGAGCTCCTTTGGGGATGAGCAGTTCTTC
TRBV27	NA	NA	TRBJ2-7	CASRREVGIGDSYEQYF	TGTGCCAGCAGGCGGGAAGTCGGTATCGGAGACTCCTACGAGCAGTACTTC
TRBV25-1	NA	NA	TRBJ2-3	CASSASSSTDTQYF	TGTGCCAGCAGTGCTAGCAGTAGCACAGATACGCAGTATTTT
TRBV15	NA	NA	TRBJ1-5	CATSRVAPRVGNQPQHF	TGTGCCACCAGCAGAGTTGCCCCGCGGGTGGGGAATCAGCCCCAGCATTTT
TRBV30	NA	NA	TRBJ1-2	CAWSGGPFYGYTF	TGTGCCTGGAGTGGTGGGCCTTTCTATGGCTACACCTTC
TRBV15	NA	NA	TRBJ2-7	CATQSGQYF	TGTGCCACCCAGTCGGGGCAGTACTTC
TRBV19	NA	TRBD1	TRBJ1-2	CASSGGTGKISNYGYTF	TGTGCCAGTAGTGGCGGGACAGGGAAGATTTCAAACTATGGCTACACCTTC
TRBV5-1	NA	NA	TRBJ2-2	CASSPTGTRNTGELFF	TGCGCCAGCAGCCCTACCGGGACCCGGAACACCGGGGAGCTGTTTTTT
TRBV12-3/TRBV12-4	NA	NA	TRBJ2-5	CASSFGQFDQETQYF	TGTGCCAGCAGTTTCGGACAGTTCGACCAAGAGACCCAGTACTTC
TRBV12-3/TRBV12-4	NA	TRBD1	TRBJ1-1	CASSQGTGTIKRNTEAFF	TGTGCCAGCAGTCAGGGGACAGGGACGATCAAGAGGAACACTGAAGCTTTCTTT
TRBV5-6	few	NA	TRBJ1-2	CASSLGRQDHGYTF	TGTGCCAGCAGCTTGGGCCGGCAGGACCATGGCTACACCTTC
TRBV10-3	few	NA	TRBJ2-2	CAISESGQPGELFF	TGTGCCATCAGTGAGTCAGGGCAGCCCGGGGAGCTGTTTTTT
TRBV7-2	NA	NA	TRBJ2-1	CASSFGDSYNEQFF	TGTGCCAGCAGCTTCGGCGACAGCTACAATGAGCAGTTCTTC
TRBV30	NA	NA	TRBJ2-5	CAWTAEGETQYF	TGTGCCTGGACCGCCGAGGGGGAGACCCAGTACTTC
TRBV24-1	few	NA	TRBJ2-5	CATSDPGPEGRETQYF	TGTGCCACCAGTGATCCGGGACCCGAGGGGCGAGAGACCCAGTACTTC
TRBV20-1	once	NA	TRBJ2-1	CSAQGHNEQFF	TGCAGTGCTCAAGGGCACAATGAGCAGTTCTTC
TRBV6-1	NA	TRBD1	TRBJ1-4	CASSDLQGAFNEKLFF	TGTGCCAGCAGTGATTTACAGGGGGCCTTTAATGAAAAACTGTTTTTT
TRBV7-2	NA	NA	TRBJ2-5	CASSFFPRGRGETQYF	TGTGCCAGCAGCTTTTTCCCCCGGGGGCGGGGAGAGACCCAGTACTTC
TRBV6-5	NA	NA	TRBJ2-7	CASSYVRDPSYEQYF	TGTGCCAGCAGTTACGTGCGGGATCCCTCCTACGAGCAGTACTTC
TRBV5-1	NA	TRBD1	TRBJ1-1	CASSRTGGDTEAFF	TGCGCCAGCAGCCGGACAGGGGGCGATACTGAAGCTTTCTTT